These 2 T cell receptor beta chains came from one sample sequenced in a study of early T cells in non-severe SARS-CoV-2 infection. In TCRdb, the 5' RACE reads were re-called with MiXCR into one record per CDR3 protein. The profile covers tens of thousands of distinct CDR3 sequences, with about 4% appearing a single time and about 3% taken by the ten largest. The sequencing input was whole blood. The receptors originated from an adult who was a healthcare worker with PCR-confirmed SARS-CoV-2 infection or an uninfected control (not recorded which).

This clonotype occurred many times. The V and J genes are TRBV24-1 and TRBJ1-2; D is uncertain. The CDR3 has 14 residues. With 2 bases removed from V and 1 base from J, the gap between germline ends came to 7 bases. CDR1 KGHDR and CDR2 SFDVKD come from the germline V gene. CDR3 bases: TGTGCCACCAGTGATTATCGCATTAACTATGGCTACACCTTC. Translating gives CATSDYRINYGYTF.

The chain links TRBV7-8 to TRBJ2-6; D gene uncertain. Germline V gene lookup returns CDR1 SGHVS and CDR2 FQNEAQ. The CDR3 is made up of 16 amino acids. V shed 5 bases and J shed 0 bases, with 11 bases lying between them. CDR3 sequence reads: CASSERPNSGANVLTF. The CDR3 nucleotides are TGTGCCAGCAGCGAACGGCCCAACTCTGGGGCCAACGTCCTGACTTTC.